This TCR beta chain is drawn from a study of T cells after yellow fever vaccination. Study-wide context: It was SMART-Seq v4 Ultra Low Input that prepared the fractions with low cell numbers. Study conclusions and caveats: The CD4 and CD8 compartments had a small share of their clonotypes in common. A large majority of primary-vaccination clones showed up again after the booster (approximately 95% CD4, around 90% CD8). Bulk-population clonotypes that are abundant could appear as contaminants in FACS-sorted repertoires.

This clonotype was seen a handful of times. As yet, its antigen is unknown. From the 5' RACE reads, TCRdb called clonotypes with MiXCR, one entry per CDR3 protein. The repertoire holds some 350,000 distinct CDR3 sequences, approximately 4% seen once, with under 30% in the top ten. The CDR3 has 15 residues. Germline CDR1 and CDR2: DFQATT and SNEGSKA (reference sequence). With 1 base removed from V and 3 bases from J, the gap between germline ends came to 13 bases. The source material was PBMCs, sampled 5 days after the yellow fever booster vaccination. This chain links TRBV20-1 with TRBJ1-5; D might be TRBD1 (6 bases). This sequence was found in a man aged 18 to 35 who received the YFV17D yellow fever vaccine. The CDR3, as DNA: TGCAGTGCTAGAGTTTTTGGACAGAACAATCAGCCCCAGCATTTT. Translation gives CSARVFGQNNQPQHF.